Detailed here is one T cell receptor beta chain. These data belong to a study of CD8+ T cells in alopecia areata. The CDR3 runs 13 residues. Germline V lookup: CDR1 MNHEY, CDR2 SVGAGI. Deletions cut 7 bases from V and 13 bases from J, with 22 bases between. Treatment described: oral pan-JAK inhibitor, 5-10 mg twice daily. Isolated RNA was reverse transcribed into cDNA used as the sequencing template. Profiled with immunoSEQ multiplex PCR; TCRdb holds only in-frame clones, not every one. The repertoire holds about 260,000 clones, with 50% to 75% as singletons. The chain uses TRBV6-5 and TRBJ1-1; D is unresolved. The TCR was taken from a human donor with alopecia areata. This sample comprised CD4+ T cells sorted from blood, obtained at roughly week 52, from a patient treated with tofacitinib. CDR3 coding DNA: TGTGCCAGCACCGTAACCCGAACGGGGAAACTTTTCTTT. This gives the protein CASTVTRTGKLFF.